One and the same sample provided the 9 T cell receptor beta chains below, sequenced in a study of blood T cell repertoires in COVID-19. Generated by immunoSEQ multiplex PCR, the TCRdb table keeps only in-frame clones and is missing some. This table holds roughly 310,000 clones, around 91% found once. The source material was PBMCs or T cells enriched from blood (not recorded which). The receptors originated from a woman aged 40 to 49 who had recovered from COVID-19.

This sequence joins TRBV2 and TRBJ2-1, with 7 bases matching TRBD2. There are 13 residues in the CDR3. Germline lookup yields CDR1 SNHLY and CDR2 FYNNEI. The V and J ends lost 6 bases and 7 bases, in that order; junction bases with no gene match: 6. The CDR3 DNA reads TGTGCCAGCAGGAGGGAGGGTGGGAATGAGCAGTTCTTC. Translation: CASRREGGNEQFF.

V and J are TRBV5-4 and TRBJ2-4; TRBD2 is a possible D gene (5 bases). The CDR3 length is 13 residues. CDR1 SGHNT and CDR2 YYREEE come from the germline V gene (reference sequence). Trimming shortened V by 1 base and J by 8 bases, and 10 bases separated the two germline ends. CDR3 loop: CASSLRGQDIQYF. CDR3 DNA: TGTGCCAGCAGCTTGAGAGGGCAGGACATTCAGTACTTC.

The rearrangement joins TRBV2 to TRBJ1-4; TRBD1 agrees at 8 bases. Per the germline V gene, CDR1 is SNHLY and CDR2 is FYNNEI. Trimming took 5 bases from V and 1 from J; bases not matched to a gene: 6. This CDR3 comprises 16 residues. The CDR3 DNA sequence: TGTGCCAGCAGTTCCGACAGGGGAATAACTAATGAAAAACTGTTTTTT. This encodes CASSSDRGITNEKLFF.

The rearrangement uses TRBV12-3 or TRBV12-4 and TRBJ2-1, with D uncertain. The CDR3 consists of 12 residues. Deletions cut 5 bases from V and 9 bases from J, with 11 bases between. The CDR3 region has the DNA TGTGCCAGCAGTCTAGATACACCTGAGCAGTTCTTC. It is translated as CASSLDTPEQFF.

V gene TRBV3-1 (or the pseudogene TRBV3-2) combines with J gene TRBJ2-7; D is unresolved. V was cut by 3 bases and J by 4 bases, with 4 bases left in between. The CDR3 extends over 11 amino acids. Germline lookup yields CDR1 LGHDT and CDR2 YNNKEL (reference sequence). In nucleotides, the CDR3 is TGTGCCAGCAGCCACAGGTACGAGCAGTACTTC. Amino acid sequence: CASSHRYEQYF.

This chain links TRBV24-1 with TRBJ1-4; TRBD1 is a possible D gene (5 bases). CDR1 is KGHDR and CDR2 is SFDVKD in the germline V gene. This CDR3 is 16 amino acids long. Trimming shortened V by 2 bases and J by 5 bases, and 14 bases separated the two germline ends. The CDR3 region is CATSDSGEWGNEKLFF. The CDR3 DNA is TGTGCCACCAGTGATTCGGGGGAATGGGGGAATGAAAAACTGTTTTTT.

J is TRBJ1-1 and V is TRBV7-3; TRBD1 matches 8 bases. Germline CDR1 SGHTA, CDR2 FQGTGA. The CDR3 consists of 14 residues. V lost 5 bases to trimming and J lost 1 base; unmatched junction nucleotides: 3. The CDR3 loop is CASSVGTGNTEAFF. CDR3 bases: TGTGCCAGCAGCGTCGGGACAGGGAACACTGAAGCTTTCTTT.

The chain is built from TRBV5-8 and TRBJ1-1; D ambiguous. Germline CDR1 SGHTS, CDR2 YDEGEE. The CDR3 is 12 amino acids. V was cut by 5 bases and J by 9 bases, with 14 bases left in between. This chain's CDR3 is CASSPRAVKAFF. The CDR3, as DNA: TGTGCCAGCAGTCCCCGAGCGGTGAAAGCTTTCTTT.

This sequence joins TRBV4-1 and TRBJ2-7; 8 nucleotides align to TRBD2. The CDR3 loop spans 15 amino acids. V lost 6 bases and J lost 1; bases outside the gene matches: 8. Germline loops: CDR1 MGHRA, CDR2 YSYEKL. This CDR3 reads CASSLAGRGSYEQYF. In DNA form, the CDR3 reads TGCGCCAGCAGTCTAGCGGGCCGGGGGTCCTACGAGCAGTACTTC.